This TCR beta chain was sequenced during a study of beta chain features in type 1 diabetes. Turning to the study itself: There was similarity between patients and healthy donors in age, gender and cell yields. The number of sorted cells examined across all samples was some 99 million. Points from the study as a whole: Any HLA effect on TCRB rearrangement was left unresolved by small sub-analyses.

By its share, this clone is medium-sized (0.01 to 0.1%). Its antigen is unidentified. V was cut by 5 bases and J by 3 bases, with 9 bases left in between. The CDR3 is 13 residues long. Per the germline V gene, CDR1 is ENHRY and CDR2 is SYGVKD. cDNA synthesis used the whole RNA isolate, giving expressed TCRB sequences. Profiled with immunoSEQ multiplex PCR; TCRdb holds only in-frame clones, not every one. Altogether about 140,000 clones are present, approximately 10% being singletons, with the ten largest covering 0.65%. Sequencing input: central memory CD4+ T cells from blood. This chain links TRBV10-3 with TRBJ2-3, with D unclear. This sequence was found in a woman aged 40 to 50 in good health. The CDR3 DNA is TGTGCCATCAGTCGGGTTGCAACAGATACGCAGTATTTT. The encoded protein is CAISRVATDTQYF.